The text below deals with one T cell receptor beta chain. Its antigen is still unknown. Primed by a sample-barcoded 5' primer and a J-beta primer mix, a second PCR proceeded for about 7 to 11 cycles. In TCRdb, the 5' RACE reads were re-called with MiXCR into one record per CDR3 protein. The sample has 700,000 or so distinct CDR3 sequences, 22% seen once. This record comes from a study of blood T cells in healthy people across ages. CDR3 length: 16 residues. Trimming took 6 bases from V and 1 from J; bases not matched to a gene: 10. General study findings and limits: Higher diversity, along with more naive CD4+ cells, distinguished long-lived donors from aged donors. TCR beta diversity per million T cells fell roughly linearly with age.

The sequencing input was blood. This chain links TRBV12-3 or TRBV12-4 with TRBJ2-3; 7 bases are a match to TRBD1. This receptor was identified in a man between 65 and 85 years old in good health. Here the CDR3 DNA reads TGTGCCAGCAGCCTACCGCCGGGACAGTGCACAGATACGCAGTATTTT. Translated, it gives CASSLPPGQCTDTQYF.